This is a list of T cell receptor beta chains from one sample in a study of shared clonotypes between healthy human individuals. This table comes from immunoSEQ multiplex PCR, and its TCRdb copy is limited to in-frame clones, with some not included. The sample yields some 630,000 clones, around 72% seen once. The sample taken for sequencing was memory CD4+ T cells sorted from blood. The receptors stem from a woman aged 30 to 39 in good health. CDR3s include the opening cysteine and the closing phenylalanine or tryptophan. A D gene is named only where the DNA matches it firmly. Clone size is not always given. Where it is, it says once, few, many or a class for expanded clones.

d_call,v_call,clone_size,j_call,cdr3_nt,cdr3_aa
NA,TRBV10-1,many,TRBJ2-5,TGCGCCAGCAGTGGGTCTCTTGAGGCTGGGACCCAGTACTTC,CASSGSLEAGTQYF
NA,TRBV6-1,few,TRBJ2-6,TGTGCCAGCAGTGATGGGGGGACTGGGGCCAACGTCCTGACTTTC,CASSDGGTGANVLTF
TRBD2,TRBV14,NA,TRBJ2-7,TGTGCCAGCAGCCAAGACCCGGGACTAGCGGGAGGCTACGAGCAGTACTTC,CASSQDPGLAGGYEQYF
NA,TRBV15,many,TRBJ2-7,TGTGCCACCAGCAGAGATCTTTCCTTTGCGGAGTTGACCTACGAGCAGTACTTC,CATSRDLSFAELTYEQYF
TRBD2,TRBV5-1,NA,TRBJ2-1,TGCGCCAGCAGCTTGGAAGGGACTAACTACAATGAGCAGTTCTTC,CASSLEGTNYNEQFF
TRBD2,TRBV18,NA,TRBJ2-7,TGTGCCAGCTCACCACCGGAGGGACTAGCGGGAATGTACGAGCAGTACTTC,CASSPPEGLAGMYEQYF
TRBD2,TRBV10-1,NA,TRBJ2-1,TGCGCCAGCAGTGGGAACCTAGCGGGAGGGTCCAATGAGCTGTTCTTC,CASSGNLAGGSNELFF
TRBD1,TRBV7-2,NA,TRBJ2-5,TGTGCCAGCGCCAGGACAGGGGGTCGGGAGACCCAGTACTTC,CASARTGGRETQYF
TRBD1,TRBV6-6,few,TRBJ1-4,TGTGCCAGCAGTAAGATATTACAGGGGGGCTCTGAAAAACTGTTTTTT,CASSKILQGGSEKLFF
NA,TRBV29-1,NA,TRBJ2-7,TGCAGCGTTGAAGATCCCCATTCCTACGAGCAGTACTTC,CSVEDPHSYEQYF
NA,TRBV7-9,once,TRBJ1-4,TGTGCCAGCAGCCAAGGCACCGGGACAAGGCTTGAAAAACTGTTTTTT,CASSQGTGTRLEKLFF
TRBD2,TRBV18,few,TRBJ2-7,TGTGCCAGCTCACTTTACGGGAGGTTCGACGAGCAGTACTTC,CASSLYGRFDEQYF
TRBD1,TRBV6-4,NA,TRBJ2-3,TGTGCCAGCACCAAACCTGGGACAGGGGTAACAGATACGCAGTATTTT,CASTKPGTGVTDTQYF
NA,TRBV6-1,NA,TRBJ2-7,TGTGCCAGTCTCCGGGACTCTAGGTACGAGCAGTACTTC,CASLRDSRYEQYF
NA,TRBV5-6,NA,TRBJ2-7,TGTGCCAGCAGCTTGTTCGACAGCGCCTACGAGCAGTACTTC,CASSLFDSAYEQYF
NA,TRBV16,NA,TRBJ2-2,TGTGCCAGCAGCCAATCAGCGAACACCGGGGAGCTGTTTTTT,CASSQSANTGELFF
NA,TRBV18,NA,TRBJ2-2,TGTGCCAGCTCAGGCCAGGGCGCCACCGGGGAGCTGTTTTTT,CASSGQGATGELFF
TRBD1,TRBV29-1,few,TRBJ2-7,TGCAGCGTTGAAGAGGGTAACAGGGGAACCTACGAGCAGTACTTC,CSVEEGNRGTYEQYF
NA,TRBV9,NA,TRBJ2-3,TGTGCCAGCAGCGTAGGGGTGACCACAGATACGCAGTATTTT,CASSVGVTTDTQYF
TRBD2,TRBV9,NA,TRBJ2-2,TGTGCCAGCAGCGGGGGACTAGAGGGCCCCGGGGAGCTGTTTTTT,CASSGGLEGPGELFF
TRBD1,TRBV19,NA,TRBJ2-5,TGTGCCAGTAGTGAAATACAGGGGGCTGGGCAAGAGACCCAGTACTTC,CASSEIQGAGQETQYF
TRBD1,TRBV28,few,TRBJ1-2,TGTGCCAGCACCATAACTGGTGGGACAGGGTCGAGTGGCTACACCTTC,CASTITGGTGSSGYTF
NA,TRBV28,many,TRBJ1-2,TGTGCCAGCAGTTTTGGAGGAGGTAACTATGGCTACACCTTC,CASSFGGGNYGYTF
TRBD1,TRBV7-9,NA,TRBJ2-6,TGTGCCAGCAGGCCTGCCTACCGGGACAGGACCTCTGGGGCCAACGTCCTGACTTTC,CASRPAYRDRTSGANVLTF
NA,TRBV19,NA,TRBJ2-7,TGTGCCAGTAGTATTGGGGGAAGGTACCACGAGCAGTACTTC,CASSIGGRYHEQYF
NA,TRBV5-1,NA,TRBJ2-3,TGCGCCAGCAGCTTGGGCAGGGATTCAGATACGCAGTATTTT,CASSLGRDSDTQYF
NA,TRBV29-1,few,TRBJ2-2,TGCAGCGTTGAAGATAAAGGACTCTGGGGCACCGGGGAGCTGTTTTTT,CSVEDKGLWGTGELFF
TRBD2,TRBV27,NA,TRBJ2-7,TGTGCCAGCAGTTTTCGGAGCGGGAGAAGCTCCTACGAGCAGTACTTC,CASSFRSGRSSYEQYF
NA,TRBV5-6,NA,TRBJ1-3,TGTGCCAGCAGCTTGGAGTCGGGGGACTCTCGAAACACCATATATTTT,CASSLESGDSRNTIYF
NA,TRBV7-8,NA,TRBJ2-7,TGTGCCAGCAGCTTAGTGGGGGGCAGGGGCACCTACGAGCAGTACTTC,CASSLVGGRGTYEQYF
NA,TRBV19,few,TRBJ2-1,TGTGCCAGTAGTATAGGGCACAATGAGCAGTTCTTC,CASSIGHNEQFF